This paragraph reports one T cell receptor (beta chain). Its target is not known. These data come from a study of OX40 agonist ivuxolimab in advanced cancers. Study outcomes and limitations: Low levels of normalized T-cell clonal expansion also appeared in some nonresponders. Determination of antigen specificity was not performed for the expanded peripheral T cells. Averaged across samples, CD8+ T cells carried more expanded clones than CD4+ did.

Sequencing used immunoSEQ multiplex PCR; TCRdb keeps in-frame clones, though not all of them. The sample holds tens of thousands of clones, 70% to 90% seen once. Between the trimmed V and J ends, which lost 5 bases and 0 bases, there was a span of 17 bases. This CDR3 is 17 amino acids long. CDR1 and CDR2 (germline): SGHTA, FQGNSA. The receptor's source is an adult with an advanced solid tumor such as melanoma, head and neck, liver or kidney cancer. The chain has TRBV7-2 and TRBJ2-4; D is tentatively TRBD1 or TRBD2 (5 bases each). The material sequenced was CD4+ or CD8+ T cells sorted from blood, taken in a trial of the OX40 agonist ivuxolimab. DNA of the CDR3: TGTGCCAGCAGCGGGGAGTTATCCGGGACAGCCAAAAACATTCAGTACTTC. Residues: CASSGELSGTAKNIQYF.